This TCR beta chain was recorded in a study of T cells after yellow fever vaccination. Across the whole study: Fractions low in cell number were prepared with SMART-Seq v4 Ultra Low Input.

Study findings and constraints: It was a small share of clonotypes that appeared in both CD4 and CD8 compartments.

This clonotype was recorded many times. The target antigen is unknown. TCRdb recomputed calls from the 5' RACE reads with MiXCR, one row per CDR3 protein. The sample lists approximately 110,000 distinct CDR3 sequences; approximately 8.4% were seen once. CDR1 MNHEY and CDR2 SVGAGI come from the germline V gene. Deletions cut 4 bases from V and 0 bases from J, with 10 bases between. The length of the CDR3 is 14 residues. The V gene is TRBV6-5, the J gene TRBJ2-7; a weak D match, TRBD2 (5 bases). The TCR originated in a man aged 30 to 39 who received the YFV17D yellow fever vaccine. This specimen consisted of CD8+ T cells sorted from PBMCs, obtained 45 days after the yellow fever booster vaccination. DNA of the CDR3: TGTGCCAGCAGTTCCCAGACTAACTCCTACGAGCAGTACTTC. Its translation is CASSSQTNSYEQYF.